The 16 T cell receptor beta chains below come from one sample, sequenced in a study of control samples from healthy donors and cancer patients. Sequencing used immunoSEQ multiplex PCR; TCRdb keeps in-frame clones, though not all of them. The sample records about 120,000 clones, roughly 91% being singletons. Sequencing was done on a sample of blood. These receptors were obtained from a woman aged 70 to 79 in good health.

The genes are TRBV6-5 and TRBJ2-5; D is possibly TRBD1 or TRBD2 (6 bases each). CDR1 is MNHEY and CDR2 is SVGAGI in the germline V gene. Trimming removed 0 bases from V and 2 bases from J, with 10 bases in between. The CDR3 totals 15 residues. The CDR3 is CASSYSGGIQETQYF. In DNA, the CDR3 is TGTGCCAGCAGTTACTCAGGGGGGATTCAAGAGACCCAGTACTTC.

The genes are TRBV7-6 and TRBJ2-7; D might be TRBD2 (5 bases). From germline, CDR1 is SGHVS and CDR2 FNYEAQ. This CDR3 has 17 residues. The V gene lost 3 bases and the J gene lost 1 base, with 19 bases spanning the gap. CDR3 residues: CASSFILSPEGSYEQYF. CDR3 sequence (DNA): TGTGCCAGCAGCTTTATTCTCTCCCCCGAGGGTTCCTACGAGCAGTACTTC.

The chain combines TRBV5-1 with TRBJ1-1; unclear D gene. Germline-derived CDR1 and CDR2 are SGHRS and YFSETQ. V was clipped by 0 bases and J by 1 base, with 13 bases between them. The CDR3 is 16 residues long. CDR3 DNA: TGCGCCAGCAGCTTGGATCCGACACTCGCGAACACTGAAGCTTTCTTT. This translates into CASSLDPTLANTEAFF. The complete variable domain, with remaining parts taken from reference TRBV5-1 and TRBJ1-1, reads KAGVTQTPRYLIKTRGQQVTLSCSPISGHRSVSWYQQTPGQGLQFLFEYFSETQRNKGNFPGRFSGRQFSNSRSEMNVSTLELGDSALYLCASSLDPTLANTEAFFGQGTRLTVV.

The genes are TRBV5-1 and TRBJ1-1, with D uncertain. Deletions cut 0 bases from V and 2 bases from J, with 11 bases between. The CDR3 loop spans 15 amino acids. The germline CDR1 and CDR2 sequences are SGHRS and YFSETQ. The CDR3 DNA reads as TGCGCCAGCAGCTTGGATGGGCAGGTTAACACTGAAGCTTTCTTT. Its protein is CASSLDGQVNTEAFF. The full variable domain, in which reference TRBV5-1 and TRBJ1-1 provide the parts outside the CDR3, is KAGVTQTPRYLIKTRGQQVTLSCSPISGHRSVSWYQQTPGQGLQFLFEYFSETQRNKGNFPGRFSGRQFSNSRSEMNVSTLELGDSALYLCASSLDGQVNTEAFFGQGTRLTVV.

The rearrangement uses TRBV19 and TRBJ2-1, with no clear D. The germline gives CDR1 LNHDA, CDR2 SQIVND (reference sequence). This CDR3 is 12 amino acids long. Trimming left V 5 bases short and J 5 bases short, with 7 bases between. CDR3 region: CASSPWHNEQFF. The CDR3 nucleotides are TGTGCCAGTAGTCCCTGGCACAATGAGCAGTTCTTC. The whole variable domain, filled in from reference TRBV19 and TRBJ2-1, reads DGGITQSPKYLFRKEGQNVTLSCEQNLNHDAMYWYRQDPGQGLRLIYYSQIVNDFQKGDIAEGYSVSREKKESFPLTVTSAQKNPTAFYLCASSPWHNEQFFGPGTRLTVL.

In this sample, this clone turned up once. V usage is TRBV19 and J usage is TRBJ1-5; D unresolved. Germline V gene data show CDR1 as LNHDA and CDR2 as SQIVND (reference sequence). The CDR3 consists of 13 residues. V lost 6 bases and J 4 bases, leaving 10 bases between the germline ends. CDR3 in amino acids: CASRRVRNQPQHF. The CDR3, as DNA: TGTGCCAGTAGAAGGGTCCGGAATCAGCCCCAGCATTTT.

The chain has TRBV19 and TRBJ1-3; 9 bases line up with TRBD1. The junction had 10 bases not matched to a gene; V was cut back by 6 bases and J by 4 bases. The CDR3 runs to 16 residues. Germline-derived CDR1 and CDR2 are LNHDA and SQIVND (reference sequence). The CDR3 region is CASSRDRAVLGNTIYF. CDR3 nucleotide sequence: TGTGCCAGTAGCCGGGACAGGGCCGTCTTAGGAAACACCATATATTTT. The full variable domain, its missing parts supplied by reference TRBV19 and TRBJ1-3, is DGGITQSPKYLFRKEGQNVTLSCEQNLNHDAMYWYRQDPGQGLRLIYYSQIVNDFQKGDIAEGYSVSREKKESFPLTVTSAQKNPTAFYLCASSRDRAVLGNTIYFGEGSWLTVV.

The rearrangement uses TRBV5-1 and TRBJ2-1; 12 positions agree with TRBD2. V lost 0 bases to trimming and J lost 5 bases; unmatched junction nucleotides: 9. The germline CDR1 and CDR2 sequences are SGHRS and YFSETQ. The CDR3 extends over 18 amino acids. The CDR3 DNA reads as TGCGCCAGCAGCTTGGTCGTACTACTAGCGGGGGGTGACAATGAGCAGTTCTTC. It yields the protein CASSLVVLLAGGDNEQFF. Based on the CDR3 plus reference TRBV5-1 and TRBJ2-1, the full variable domain is KAGVTQTPRYLIKTRGQQVTLSCSPISGHRSVSWYQQTPGQGLQFLFEYFSETQRNKGNFPGRFSGRQFSNSRSEMNVSTLELGDSALYLCASSLVVLLAGGDNEQFFGPGTRLTVL.

The chain uses TRBV25-1 and TRBJ1-1; D may be TRBD1 (6 bases). From germline, CDR1 is MGHDK and CDR2 SYGVNS. The ends were cut back, 8 bases at V and 5 bases at J, with 18 bases in the middle. This CDR3 has 14 amino acids. The CDR3 sequence: CASQGPVSRTEAFF. The CDR3 DNA is TGTGCCAGCCAGGGGCCGGTTAGTAGGACTGAAGCTTTCTTT.

J is TRBJ2-7 and V is TRBV19; D is undetermined. Germline values: CDR1 LNHDA, CDR2 SQIVND (reference sequence). Trimming took 5 bases from V and 0 from J, leaving 5 bases between them. This CDR3 is 12 amino acids long. The CDR3 protein is CASSPSSYEQYF. In DNA form, the CDR3 reads TGTGCCAGTAGTCCCAGCTCCTACGAGCAGTACTTC.

The sample holds a few counts of this clone. The genes are TRBV2 and TRBJ2-5; 7 nucleotides align to TRBD2. Germline CDR1 is SNHLY and CDR2 is FYNNEI. The CDR3 totals 11 residues. The J segment lost 9 bases and the V segment lost 6 bases, leaving 4 bases of the junction unmatched. The CDR3 nucleotides read TGTGCCAGCAGGGGAGGACTAGCCCAGTACTTC. Protein sequence: CASRGGLAQYF.

The chain couples TRBV5-5 to TRBJ1-2, with D uncertain. CDR1 is SGHKS, CDR2 YYEKEE, per germline (reference sequence). The CDR3 is made up of 16 amino acids. V was cut by 0 bases and J by 2 bases, with 14 bases left in between. The DNA for the CDR3 is TGTGCCAGCAGCTTGGGTAGCCCCCTCGGCAACTATGGCTACACCTTC. Protein: CASSLGSPLGNYGYTF.

The genes are TRBV5-1 and TRBJ1-1, with 8 bases fitting TRBD1. This CDR3 has 14 residues. The trim removed 4 bases at V and 3 bases at J, leaving 5 bases unmatched. Germline values: CDR1 SGHRS, CDR2 YFSETQ. The CDR3 protein is CASSTQGADTEAFF. The CDR3 coding sequence is TGCGCCAGCAGCACCCAGGGGGCTGACACTGAAGCTTTCTTT.

Only a few counts were recorded for this clone. CDR3 sequence reads: CASSPSSGAGGQWNEQFF. CDR3 nucleotides: TGTGCCAGCAGCCCCTCCAGTGGAGCGGGGGGCCAGTGGAATGAGCAGTTCTTC. V gene TRBV7-3 combines with J gene TRBJ2-1; TRBD2 matches at 9 bases. The CDR3 has 18 amino acids. Unmatched junction bases numbered 18, after V lost 5 bases and J lost 7 bases. CDR1 and CDR2 (germline): SGHTA, FQGTGA.

V gene TRBV7-2 combines with J gene TRBJ2-4, with 11 positions matching TRBD1. The germline gives CDR1 SGHTA, CDR2 FQGNSA. The CDR3 loop spans 17 amino acids. Germline trimming cut 5 bases from V and 1 base from J; bases unmatched to any gene: 7. The CDR3 DNA reads TGTGCCAGCAGCCGCGACGGACAGGGGGCCGCCAAAAACATTCAGTACTTC. It translates to CASSRDGQGAAKNIQYF.

The chain uses TRBV10-1 and TRBJ1-1, with D maybe TRBD1 (5 bases). CDR1 and CDR2 (germline): WNHNN, SYGVQD (reference sequence). Trimming shortened V by 6 bases and J by 1 base, and 12 bases separated the two germline ends. This CDR3 is built from 14 residues. The CDR3 DNA sequence: TGCGCCAGCAGCGCCAGGGTGGAGAACACTGAAGCTTTCTTT. It encodes CASSARVENTEAFF.